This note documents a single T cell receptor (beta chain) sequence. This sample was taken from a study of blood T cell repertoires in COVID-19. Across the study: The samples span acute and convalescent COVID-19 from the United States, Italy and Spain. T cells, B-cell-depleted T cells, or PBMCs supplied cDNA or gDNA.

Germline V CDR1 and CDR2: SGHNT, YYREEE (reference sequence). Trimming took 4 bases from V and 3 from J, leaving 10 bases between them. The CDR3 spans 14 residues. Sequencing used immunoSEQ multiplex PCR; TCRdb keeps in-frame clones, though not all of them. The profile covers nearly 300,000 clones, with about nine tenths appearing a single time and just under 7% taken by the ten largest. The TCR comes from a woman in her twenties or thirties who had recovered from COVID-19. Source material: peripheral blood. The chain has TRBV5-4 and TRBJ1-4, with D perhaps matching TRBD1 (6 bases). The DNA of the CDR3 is TGTGCCAGCAGCCTGACAGGAGCTAATGAAAAACTGTTTTTT. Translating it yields CASSLTGANEKLFF.